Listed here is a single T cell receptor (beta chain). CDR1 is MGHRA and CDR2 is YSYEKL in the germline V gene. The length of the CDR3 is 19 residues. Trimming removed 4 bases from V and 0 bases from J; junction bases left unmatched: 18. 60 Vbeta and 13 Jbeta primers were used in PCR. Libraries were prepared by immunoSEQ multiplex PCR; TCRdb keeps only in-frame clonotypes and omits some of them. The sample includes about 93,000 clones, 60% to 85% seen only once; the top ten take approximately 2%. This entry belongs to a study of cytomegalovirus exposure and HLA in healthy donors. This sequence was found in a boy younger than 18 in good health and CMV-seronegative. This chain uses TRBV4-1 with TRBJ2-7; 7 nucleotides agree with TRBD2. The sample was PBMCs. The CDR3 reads CASSREPGIGLADSYEQYF. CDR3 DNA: TGCGCCAGCAGCCGGGAACCGGGTATCGGGCTAGCGGACTCCTACGAGCAGTACTTC.